Below, 28 T cell receptor beta chains from the same sample are listed, as sequenced in a study of blood T cell repertoires in COVID-19. Assay: immunoSEQ multiplex PCR; the TCRdb copy retains only in-frame clones and omits some. The sample records about 87,000 clones, roughly four fifths being singletons. Sequenced: peripheral blood. The receptors stem from a woman in her seventies with acute or convalescent COVID-19.

This CDR3 reads CASSKALLNTEAFF. For the CDR3, the DNA is TGTGCCAGCAGCAAAGCACTTCTGAACACTGAAGCTTTCTTT. This chain uses TRBV5-4 with TRBJ1-1; D uncertain. This CDR3 is built from 14 residues. CDR1 SGHNT and CDR2 YYREEE come from the germline V gene (reference sequence). Between the trimmed V and J ends, which lost 4 bases and 0 bases, there was a span of 10 bases.

The CDR3 nucleotides read TGTGCCAGCAGCCAGGACAGGGATTCACCCCTCCACTTT. Its translation is CASSQDRDSPLHF. The J gene is TRBJ1-6, the V gene TRBV14; 8 nucleotides align to TRBD1. The CDR3 has 13 amino acids. Trimming cost V 3 bases and J 8 bases; bases outside gene matches: 0. Germline V CDR1 and CDR2: SGHDN, FVKESK.

This sequence joins TRBV5-1 and TRBJ2-5, with 7 bases aligning to TRBD2. Germline V gives CDR1 SGHRS, CDR2 YFSETQ. J was trimmed by 0 bases and V by 1 base; bases with no gene match: 3. The CDR3 covers 15 residues. As DNA, the CDR3 is TGCGCCAGCAGCTTGCCGGGGGGATACCAAGAGACCCAGTACTTC. Amino acid sequence: CASSLPGGYQETQYF.

This clone appeared once. The chain joins TRBV7-8 to TRBJ1-1, with 7 nucleotides matching TRBD1. J gave up 1 base and V 2 bases, and 16 bases lay outside the gene matches. Germline CDR1 is SGHVS and CDR2 is FQNEAQ. This CDR3 has 19 amino acids. As DNA, the CDR3 is TGTGCCAGCAGCTTATTTGCCCGACTCATGGGACAGCCGAACACTGAAGCTTTCTTT. Translation gives CASSLFARLMGQPNTEAFF.

The chain uses TRBV29-1 and TRBJ2-5; D gene uncertain. V lost 1 base and J 1 base, leaving 7 bases between the germline ends. CDR1 and CDR2 from the germline V gene are SQVTM and ANQGSEA. This CDR3 comprises 13 residues. In nucleotides, the CDR3 is TGCAGCGTTGAAGTTAGAACCCAAGAGACCCAGTACTTC. This codes for CSVEVRTQETQYF.

The genes are TRBV28 and TRBJ1-3; 9 positions agree with TRBD1. The junction had 1 base not matched to a gene; V was cut back by 6 bases and J by 1 base. Germline CDR1 is MDHEN and CDR2 is SYDVKM. The CDR3 extends over 14 amino acids. The CDR3 spells CASSGQGSGNTIYF. Written as DNA, the CDR3 is TGTGCCAGCAGCGGACAGGGGTCTGGAAACACCATATATTTT.

The CDR3 DNA sequence: TGTGCCATCAATACGGGACTAGCGGGACTCACAGATACGCAGTATTTT. Encoded protein: CAINTGLAGLTDTQYF. The chain employs TRBV10-3 and TRBJ2-3; 13 nucleotides align to TRBD2. CDR3 length: 16 residues. Germline CDR1 reads ENHRY; CDR2 reads SYGVKD. The V and J ends lost 7 bases and 2 bases, in that order; junction bases with no gene match: 6.

The rearrangement joins TRBV27 to TRBJ1-1; no firm D call. Trimming cost V 1 base and J 1 base, with 4 bases left between them. Germline assignment: CDR1 MNHEY and CDR2 SMNVEV (reference sequence). The CDR3 is made up of 13 amino acids. CDR3: CASSLYQNTEAFF. The CDR3 DNA sequence: TGTGCCAGCAGTTTATATCAGAACACTGAAGCTTTCTTT.

The chain employs TRBV9 and TRBJ1-1; D is unresolved. V shed 0 bases and J shed 4 bases, with 10 bases lying between them. Per germline, CDR1 SGDLS and CDR2 YYNGEE. The length of the CDR3 is 14 residues. DNA for the CDR3: TGTGCCAGCAGCGTAGGGAGTGGGAGCACTGAAGCTTTCTTT. Encoded protein: CASSVGSGSTEAFF.

This sequence joins TRBV18 and TRBJ1-1; no reliable D call. This CDR3 is built from 13 residues. V was pared by 3 bases and J by 1 base, with 6 bases between. CDR1 is KGHSH and CDR2 is LQKENI in the germline V gene. CDR3 region: CASSPIRNTEAFF. CDR3 nucleotides: TGTGCCAGCTCACCCATTAGGAACACTGAAGCTTTCTTT.

This rearrangement joins TRBV18 to TRBJ2-3, with 10 nucleotides matching TRBD2. J gave up 3 bases and V 2 bases, and 5 bases lay outside the gene matches. The CDR3 sequence is 16 residues long. CDR1 is KGHSH and CDR2 is LQKENI in the germline V gene. Here the CDR3 reads CASSPEAGGYTDTQYF. CDR3 DNA sequence: TGTGCCAGCTCACCAGAAGCGGGGGGGTATACAGATACGCAGTATTTT. Full variable domain (outside the CDR3, taken from reference TRBV18 and TRBJ2-3): NAGVMQNPRHLVRRRGQEARLRCSPMKGHSHVYWYRQLPEEGLKFMVYLQKENIIDESGMPKERFSAEFPKEGPSILRIQQVVRGDSAAYFCASSPEAGGYTDTQYFGPGTRLTVL.

CDR3 loop: CASSLLPGQGVYGYTF. The CDR3 nucleotides are TGTGCCAGCAGCCTCCTACCGGGACAGGGGGTCTATGGCTACACCTTC. The chain joins TRBV3-1 (or the pseudogene TRBV3-2) to TRBJ1-2; TRBD1 matches 11 bases. The CDR3 runs to 16 residues. The germline CDR1 and CDR2 sequences are LGHDT and YNNKEL (reference sequence). V gave up 4 bases and J gave up 4 bases; unmatched junction bases: 8.

The chain joins TRBV7-8 to TRBJ1-1; D is perhaps TRBD1 (6 bases). This CDR3 has 16 amino acids. The ends were cut back, 2 bases at V and 2 bases at J, with 15 bases in the middle. Germline loops: CDR1 SGHVS, CDR2 FQNEAQ. CDR3 nucleotide sequence: TGTGCCAGCAGCTTAATAGAGGCCAGGGGAAACACTGAAGCTTTCTTT. Residues: CASSLIEARGNTEAFF.

The chain combines TRBV18 with TRBJ1-5; D is ambiguous. The CDR3 totals 13 residues. V was trimmed by 5 bases and J by 6 bases, leaving 11 bases between them. Germline V CDR1 and CDR2: KGHSH, LQKENI. This CDR3 reads CASSSRGSQPQHF. CDR3 DNA: TGTGCCAGCTCATCCCGGGGAAGTCAGCCCCAGCATTTT.

The rearrangement links TRBV5-6 to TRBJ1-2; a weak D match, TRBD1 (6 bases). Looked up from germline, CDR1 is SGHDT and CDR2 is YYEEEE. V was clipped by 4 bases and J by 3 bases, with 16 bases between them. CDR3 size: 15 residues. For the CDR3, the DNA is TGTGCCAGCAGCATACTACAGGGTTCCTACTATGGCTACACCTTC. Its protein product is CASSILQGSYYGYTF.

The chain combines TRBV7-2 with TRBJ2-1; 9 bases line up with TRBD2. V lost 3 bases to trimming and J lost 3 bases; unmatched junction nucleotides: 6. Per germline, CDR1 SGHTA and CDR2 FQGNSA. The CDR3 is made up of 16 amino acids. The CDR3 region is CASSFGSGGFYNEQFF. The CDR3, as DNA: TGTGCCAGCAGCTTTGGTAGCGGGGGTTTCTACAATGAGCAGTTCTTC.

The chain has TRBV5-1 and TRBJ1-1; a possible D gene is TRBD1 (6 bases). This CDR3 has 14 residues. The germline CDR1 and CDR2 sequences are SGHRS and YFSETQ. The V and J ends lost 7 bases and 0 bases respectively, with 13 bases between them. CDR3 DNA: TGCGCCAGCGGAGTTACAGGGCTGAACACTGAAGCTTTCTTT. Encoded protein: CASGVTGLNTEAFF.

The gene calls are TRBV5-5 and TRBJ1-2; possible D gene TRBD1, 6 bases. CDR1 and CDR2 (germline): SGHKS, YYEKEE (reference sequence). V was clipped by 7 bases and J by 5 bases, with 12 bases between them. The CDR3 runs 12 residues. CDR3 protein: CASHREGYGYTF. The CDR3 nucleotides read TGTGCCAGCCACAGGGAAGGGTATGGCTACACCTTC.

The V gene is TRBV2, the J gene TRBJ1-5, with D perhaps matching TRBD1 (6 bases). CDR1 is SNHLY, CDR2 FYNNEI, per germline. V dropped 5 bases and J dropped 8 bases, with 19 bases sitting between them. There are 15 residues in the CDR3. The CDR3: CASSPSGQSREPQHF. DNA of the CDR3: TGTGCCAGCAGTCCCTCCGGACAGTCCAGGGAGCCCCAGCATTTT.

This clone has just one count. The chain combines TRBV7-2 with TRBJ2-1, with 7 bases fitting TRBD1. This CDR3 comprises 14 residues. Trimming removed 5 bases from V and 13 bases from J; junction bases left unmatched: 14. The germline V gene encodes CDR1 SGHTA and CDR2 FQGNSA. CDR3 bases: TGTGCCAGCAGCCCATATACGGGGACAGCAGGACAGTTCTTC. It encodes CASSPYTGTAGQFF.

This chain joins TRBV19 and TRBJ1-4; 7 bases are shared with TRBD1. In germline, CDR1 is LNHDA, CDR2 SQIVND (reference sequence). The CDR3 sequence is 16 residues long. J was trimmed by 7 bases and V by 2 bases; bases with no gene match: 10. CDR3 sequence (DNA): TGTGCCAGTAGTATACCTCCGACAGGGCCCTCTGAAAAACTGTTTTTT. This gives the protein CASSIPPTGPSEKLFF.

This clone has a handful of counts. This sequence joins TRBV4-1 and TRBJ1-1; D unclear. This CDR3 region has 11 residues. CDR1 and CDR2 (germline): MGHRA, YSYEKL. V shed 1 base and J shed 11 bases, with 8 bases lying between them. For the CDR3, the DNA is TGCGCCAGCAGCCAAGGAGGTACGGCTTTCTTT. Translated, it gives CASSQGGTAFF.

Here the CDR3 DNA reads TGTGCCAGCAGCCTTACCGGGACTAGCGGGTCTTCTGGGCAAGAGACCCAGTACTTC. It translates to CASSLTGTSGSSGQETQYF. This chain uses TRBV5-4 with TRBJ2-5; 12 bases are shared with TRBD2. The CDR3 is made up of 19 amino acids. The V segment lost 4 bases and the J segment 2 bases; nucleotides outside the gene matches: 15. Germline V CDR1 and CDR2: SGHNT, YYREEE (reference sequence).

The chain carries TRBV11-3 and TRBJ1-6; D may be TRBD1 (5 bases). The CDR3 is 14 residues long. V was shortened by 1 base and J by 8 bases, with 9 bases between the two germline ends. CDR1 SGHNT and CDR2 YENEEA come from the germline V gene. CDR3 in DNA: TGTGCCAGCAGCTTAGGGTTCAGGGATTCACCCCTCCACTTT. Amino acids: CASSLGFRDSPLHF.

This clone was observed a handful of times. This chain uses TRBV6-5 with TRBJ1-5; possibly TRBD1 for D (5 bases). In germline, CDR1 is MNHEY, CDR2 SVGAGI. The CDR3 is made up of 14 amino acids. Trimming cost V 8 bases and J 4 bases, with 15 bases left between them. The CDR3: CASVRGLDNQPQHF. In DNA form, the CDR3 reads TGTGCCAGCGTACGGGGACTGGATAATCAGCCCCAGCATTTT.

This clone showed up just a few times. The chain couples TRBV18 to TRBJ1-4; D is possibly TRBD1 (5 bases). V lost 6 bases and J 0 bases, leaving 17 bases between the germline ends. CDR3 length: 17 residues. Germline lookup yields CDR1 KGHSH and CDR2 LQKENI. The CDR3 protein is CASSPQTAPATNEKLFF. In DNA, the CDR3 is TGTGCCAGCTCGCCCCAGACAGCCCCGGCAACTAATGAAAAACTGTTTTTT.

The V and J genes are TRBV19 and TRBJ1-2, with 8 bases identical to TRBD1. The CDR3 is 13 residues long. V dropped 6 bases and J dropped 6; count of bases not matched to a gene: 6. Germline CDR1 is LNHDA and CDR2 is SQIVND (reference sequence). The CDR3 spells CASRQGQANGYTF. CDR3 bases: TGTGCCAGTAGGCAGGGACAGGCGAATGGCTACACCTTC.

CDR3 sequence: CASSRTSGRDNEQFF. The CDR3 DNA reads as TGTGCCAGCAGCCGGACTAGCGGGAGAGACAATGAGCAGTTCTTC. This sequence joins TRBV28 and TRBJ2-1, with 13 positions matching TRBD2. Trimming cost V 6 bases and J 5 bases; bases outside gene matches: 4. In germline, CDR1 is MDHEN, CDR2 SYDVKM. The CDR3 contains 15 residues. Supplemented by reference TRBV28 and TRBJ2-1, the full variable domain reads DVKVTQSSRYLVKRTGEKVFLECVQDMDHENMFWYRQDPGLGLRLIYFSYDVKMKEKGDIPEGYSVSREKKERFSLILESASTNQTSMYLCASSRTSGRDNEQFFGPGTRLTVL.